This entry is about one T cell receptor beta chain. Its antigen is currently not known. Qualities for individual bases were not recorded, and no much larger clone is one base off. Enrolling through a virtual design, the prospective study's participants ranged in age from roughly 18 to 89 years and lived across roughly 24 United States geographic areas. In the prospective study, cohorts were assigned on the basis of participant-reported clinical history obtained from a screening survey and a study questionnaire. Recovered participants in ImmuneRACE Cohort 3 were defined as having two consecutive negative NP/OP PCR tests, clearance from a healthcare professional, or resolution of symptoms. In the prospective study, mobile phlebotomists collected whole blood, serum and a nasopharyngeal or oropharyngeal swab from each participant. Additional blood draws and questionnaires over an approximately 2-month period could optionally be provided by prospective study participants. Before DNA extraction, blood samples from the prospective study were shipped at room temperature or frozen.

These data belong to a study of blood T cell repertoires in COVID-19 (dated by TCRdb to 2018 to 2021). As for the study more broadly: Samples covering the acute and convalescent phases of COVID-19 were provided by collaborators in the United States, Italy and Spain. The samples were drawn from the first 160 participants of the ongoing ImmuneRACE study and from 1,200 or so subjects provided by 6 global collaborators. Deeply sampled blood TCRbeta repertoires from subjects exposed to, actively infected with, or recovered from COVID-19 were included in the dataset. Nearly every sample came with metadata listing a de-identified subject ID, COVID-19 status, age in years and sex. A freely available public database, intended as a resource for researchers studying the immune response to SARS-CoV-2, is where the repertoires were released. Where available, HLA class I and class II types were taken from metadata supplied by the sample provider and were not determined by assay-based typing. The prospective study material was composed of cDNA or gDNA derived from T cells, B-cell-depleted T cells, or PBMCs. The research as a whole found: The quantity of clinical and demographic metadata differed by source and by participant and was supplied without curation.

The immunoSEQ Assay, a bias-controlled multiplex PCR, was used to amplify TCRbeta CDR3 regions from genomic DNA. The paper's processing steps were these. Within the assay, amplification of reference gene primers was used to estimate how many nucleated cells each sample contained. Sequence reads were collapsed and filtered to measure the absolute abundance of every unique TCRbeta CDR3 rearrangement. Productive Simpson clonality was computed per sample as the square root of Simpson's diversity index over productive rearrangements. Here the immuneACCESS table is served through TCRdb, limited to in-frame sequences with V and J called. Missing clones are a known gap in these copies; in checked studies unresolved V genes cover under half, and the rest lacks a known reason. The V and J calls and clone size are taken from that table; D and trimming were inferred from the DNA. The sample table contains some 150,000 clones; only one count was recorded for roughly 80% of them. The ten largest clones capture just over 9% of the sample.

The sample consisted of PBMCs or T cells enriched from blood (not recorded which). This receptor was taken from a man aged 45-65 years who had recovered from COVID-19.

The DNA is as follows: TGTGCCAGCACCCCCCTCCCCAGGGGGAACACTGAAGCTTTCTTT. This encodes CASTPLPRGNTEAFF. This chain joins TRBV6-5 to TRBJ1-1; matching of 6 bases hints at TRBD1 as the D gene. CDR1 MNHEY and CDR2 SVGAGI were looked up in the germline V gene. Spanning cysteine to phenylalanine, the CDR3 consists of 15 amino acids. This entry keeps only the CDR3 DNA: 45 bases, framed from base 1. Deletion took 7 bases off V and 1 base off J, with a span of 16 bases between the germline ends.